This TCR beta chain derives from a study of blood T cell repertoires in COVID-19. Study summary: Donors in the United States, Italy and Spain gave samples during acute or convalescent COVID-19. The analysed material was cDNA or gDNA that came from T cells, B-cell-depleted T cells, or PBMCs.

In this sample, this clone turned up a few times. Followed longitudinally, the Seattle patients had been enrolled during active infection. The CDR3 is made up of 15 amino acids. CDR1 and CDR2 from the germline V gene are SGHAT and FQNNGV. V was clipped by 3 bases and J by 0 bases, with 9 bases between them. How the authors handled the data: Reference gene primer amplification in the assay estimated nucleated cell counts. Sequencing was performed with immunoSEQ multiplex PCR; in TCRdb, only in-frame clones are kept and a portion is missing. V and J calls and clone size are those listed in that table; D and trimming were worked out from the DNA. The table includes 250,000 to 350,000 clones, about 80% detected once.

The clonotype comes from a person between 65 and 80 years old with COVID-19, enrolled during active disease. V and J are TRBV11-2 and TRBJ2-1; D possibly corresponds to TRBD2 (5 bases). The source material was peripheral blood. The CDR3 DNA follows: TGTGCCAGCAGCTTTCTAGCCTCCTCCTACAATGAGCAGTTCTTC. Encoded protein: CASSFLASSYNEQFF. The whole variable domain, remainder taken from reference TRBV11-2 and TRBJ2-1, is EAGVAQSPRYKIIEKRQSVAFWCNPISGHATLYWYQQILGQGPKLLIQFQNNGVVDDSQLPKDRFSAERLKGVDSTLKIQPAKLEDSAVYLCASSFLASSYNEQFFGPGTRLTVL.